This T cell receptor (beta chain) was identified during a study of radiotherapy plus CTLA-4 blockade in lung cancer. Assay: immunoSEQ multiplex PCR; the TCRdb copy retains only in-frame clones and omits some. The sample yields around 80,000 clones, 70% to 80% seen once. The V segment lost 0 bases and the J segment 1 base; nucleotides outside the gene matches: 5. Germline V gene lookup returns CDR1 SGHRS and CDR2 YFSETQ. This CDR3 contains 16 residues. The source of this sequence is a human donor with non-small cell lung cancer whose response to radiotherapy plus ipilimumab could not be evaluated. The input for sequencing was peripheral blood, taken from a patient treated with radiotherapy plus ipilimumab. The V call is TRBV5-1, the J call TRBJ2-3, with 7 positions matching TRBD2. Written as DNA, the CDR3 is TGCGCCAGCAGCTTGGCAGTGGGGGGGGGCACAGATACGCAGTATTTT. Protein sequence: CASSLAVGGGTDTQYF.